Below, 30 T cell receptor beta chains from the same sample are listed, as sequenced in a study of siplizumab effects on memory and regulatory T cells. Libraries were prepared by immunoSEQ multiplex PCR; TCRdb keeps only in-frame clonotypes and omits some of them. The data show about 100,000 clones, with about 95% seen just once and 1% to 1.5% held by the top ten. Sequencing used non-Treg CD4+ T cells sorted from blood. These TCRs come from a human donor in good health.

The rearrangement uses TRBV2 and TRBJ2-3; D remains ambiguous. The CDR3 totals 13 residues. CDR1 and CDR2 from the germline V gene are SNHLY and FYNNEI. V lost 6 bases to trimming and J lost 5 bases, with 12 bases between them. CDR3 loop: CASRRLGGDTQYF. CDR3 coding DNA: TGTGCCAGCAGAAGGCTAGGTGGAGATACGCAGTATTTT.

The chain is built from TRBV15 and TRBJ2-1; a possible D gene is TRBD1 (6 bases). The V end was cut by 8 bases, the J end by 4 bases, with 12 bases between. This CDR3 is 13 amino acids long. Per germline, CDR1 LNHNV and CDR2 YYDKDF (reference sequence). This chain's CDR3 is CATSRGKYNEQFF. The CDR3 DNA is TGTGCCACCTCCAGGGGTAAATACAATGAGCAGTTCTTC.

The chain employs TRBV4-1 and TRBJ1-3; a possible D gene is TRBD1 (6 bases). This CDR3 spans 15 amino acids. V was shortened by 8 bases and J by 2 bases, with 16 bases between the two germline ends. The V gene's germline CDR1 is MGHRA and CDR2 YSYEKL. The CDR3 loop is CASALEGGTGNTIYF. CDR3 DNA sequence: TGCGCCAGCGCCCTGGAGGGGGGGACTGGAAACACCATATATTTT.

The chain links TRBV6-1 to TRBJ1-4, with 7 bases lining up with TRBD1. The V gene end was trimmed by 7 bases and the J gene end by 6 bases; junction bases not matched to a gene: 11. This CDR3 comprises 15 residues. Germline V CDR1 and CDR2: MNHNS, SASEGT. As DNA, the CDR3 is TGTGCCAGCATCCCCCGGGACAGCCGTTATGAAAAACTGTTTTTT. Translation gives CASIPRDSRYEKLFF.

The chain combines TRBV6-5 with TRBJ1-2; TRBD1 agrees at 8 bases. The CDR3 contains 12 residues. The junction had 6 bases not matched to a gene; V was cut back by 7 bases and J by 8 bases. Germline assignment: CDR1 MNHEY and CDR2 SVGAGI. The CDR3 sequence: CASTDRGRGYTF. The CDR3 DNA follows: TGTGCCAGCACCGACAGGGGAAGAGGCTACACCTTC.

CDR3 protein: CAWSGQGKETQYF. CDR3 nucleotides: TGTGCCTGGAGTGGACAGGGGAAAGAGACCCAGTACTTC. V is TRBV30 and J is TRBJ2-5, with 8 bases aligning to TRBD1. Germline-derived CDR1 and CDR2 are GTSNPN and SVGIG (reference sequence). Unmatched junction bases numbered 1, after V lost 1 base and J lost 3 bases. The CDR3 totals 13 residues.

This clone showed up just a few times. The rearrangement links TRBV28 to TRBJ1-1; D uncertain. This CDR3 region has 11 residues. From germline, CDR1 is MDHEN and CDR2 SYDVKM. Trimming pared 3 bases from V and 5 bases from J, leaving 4 bases between. DNA of the CDR3: TGTGCCAGCAGTTTCCCAACTGAAGCTTTCTTT. It is translated as CASSFPTEAFF.

This chain connects TRBV7-8 to TRBJ1-6; 10 positions match TRBD1. The V segment lost 1 base and the J segment 7 bases; nucleotides outside the gene matches: 1. Germline CDR1 SGHVS, CDR2 FQNEAQ. This CDR3 is built from 15 residues. As DNA, the CDR3 is TGTGCCAGCAGCTTAGTGGGACAGGGGAATTCACCCCTCCACTTT. Protein sequence: CASSLVGQGNSPLHF.

The V gene is TRBV10-1, the J gene TRBJ2-3, with D uncertain. Trimming stripped 1 base from V and 4 bases from J, with 9 bases between. The CDR3 contains 14 residues. Per germline, CDR1 WNHNN and CDR2 SYGVQD (reference sequence). CDR3 nucleotide sequence: TGCGCCAGCAGTGAGTGGAACGCTCCAGATACGCAGTATTTT. It is translated as CASSEWNAPDTQYF.

The J gene is TRBJ2-3, the V gene TRBV5-4; TRBD2 agrees at 7 bases. Germline V gene sequence: CDR1 SGHNT, CDR2 YYREEE (reference sequence). The trim removed 4 bases at V and 0 bases at J, leaving 11 bases unmatched. CDR3 length: 17 amino acids. CDR3 in amino acids: CASSKGLTKPSTDTQYF. The CDR3 nucleotides read TGTGCCAGCAGCAAGGGACTAACCAAACCTAGCACAGATACGCAGTATTTT.

J is TRBJ2-7 and V is TRBV28; D not resolved. The ends were cut back, 6 bases at V and 0 bases at J, with 9 bases in the middle. The CDR3 length is 13 residues. Per germline, CDR1 MDHEN and CDR2 SYDVKM. CDR3 loop: CASSKDTSYEQYF. CDR3 DNA: TGTGCCAGCAGCAAGGATACCTCCTACGAGCAGTACTTC. Full variable domain (rest looked up from reference TRBV28 and TRBJ2-7): DVKVTQSSRYLVKRTGEKVFLECVQDMDHENMFWYRQDPGLGLRLIYFSYDVKMKEKGDIPEGYSVSREKKERFSLILESASTNQTSMYLCASSKDTSYEQYFGPGTRLTVT.

The V gene is TRBV6-5, the J gene TRBJ2-7; D is possibly TRBD1 (6 bases). The CDR3 is 15 residues long. CDR1 is MNHEY and CDR2 is SVGAGI in the germline V gene. Trimming took 2 bases from V and 2 from J, leaving 13 bases between them. This CDR3 reads CASSYAAGQTYEQYF. CDR3 DNA sequence: TGTGCCAGCAGTTACGCCGCCGGACAGACCTACGAGCAGTACTTC.

The rearrangement links TRBV18 to TRBJ2-3, with a weak D call TRBD2 (6 bases). V was pared by 6 bases and J by 4 bases, with 14 bases between. In germline, CDR1 is KGHSH, CDR2 LQKENI. The CDR3 contains 14 residues. This CDR3 reads CASSPTRDADTQYF. CDR3 in DNA: TGTGCCAGCTCCCCGACGCGGGACGCAGATACGCAGTATTTT.

This clone has only one observation. V usage is TRBV30 and J usage is TRBJ2-7; TRBD1 matches at 10 bases. The junction had 26 bases not matched to a gene; V was cut back by 3 bases and J by 3 bases. CDR3 length equals 21 residues. CDR1 is GTSNPN, CDR2 SVGIG, per germline (reference sequence). The DNA for the CDR3 is TGTGCCTGGAGCGCCCCCGGGACAGGGGCCGTTAGAGGGGCCAGACTCTACGAGCAGTACTTC. As protein: CAWSAPGTGAVRGARLYEQYF.

This rearrangement joins TRBV15 to TRBJ1-4; weak D call: TRBD1 (5 bases). Trimming removed 4 bases from V and 5 bases from J, with 17 bases in between. Germline assignment: CDR1 LNHNV and CDR2 YYDKDF (reference sequence). This CDR3 region has 16 residues. The chain's CDR3 is CATSTGSTVLNEKLFF. DNA of the CDR3: TGTGCCACCAGCACCGGTTCGACAGTACTGAATGAAAAACTGTTTTTT.

The chain employs TRBV7-3 and TRBJ2-3; possibly TRBD2 for D (5 bases). Trimming removed 7 bases at V and 6 bases at J, with 20 bases between. This CDR3 is 15 amino acids long. CDR1 and CDR2 from the germline V gene are SGHTA and FQGTGA. The CDR3 loop reads CASTSILGLLDTQYF. The CDR3 bases are TGTGCCAGCACCTCGATACTAGGATTATTGGATACGCAGTATTTT.

V usage is TRBV10-2 and J usage is TRBJ1-1; perhaps TRBD1 as D (6 bases). CDR1 is WSHSY and CDR2 is SAAADI in the germline V gene. The V gene lost 9 bases and the J gene lost 3 bases, with 14 bases spanning the gap. This CDR3 is 13 amino acids long. The DNA for the CDR3 is TGCGCCAGATCCAGGGGAGATGACACTGAAGCTTTCTTT. Its translation is CARSRGDDTEAFF.

This sequence joins TRBV4-2 and TRBJ2-7, with 13 bases aligning to TRBD2. CDR3 length: 18 amino acids. Trimming at V came to 3 bases and at J to 3 bases, leaving 11 bases not matched to a gene. CDR1 is LGHNA and CDR2 is YNFKEQ in the germline V gene. The CDR3 sequence is CASSQPGLAGFSNYEQYF. Written as DNA, the CDR3 is TGTGCCAGCAGCCAGCCGGGACTAGCGGGATTTTCCAACTACGAGCAGTACTTC.

CDR3 bases: TGTGCCAGCAGCTTAGGGCCGGAGGAAAAACTGTTTTTT. Protein: CASSLGPEEKLFF. This sequence joins TRBV7-9 and TRBJ1-4; D remains unclear. V was cut by 1 base and J by 8 bases, with 8 bases left in between. Germline lookup yields CDR1 SEHNR and CDR2 FQNEAQ (reference sequence). This CDR3 has 13 amino acids. The whole variable domain, filled in from reference TRBV7-9 and TRBJ1-4, reads DTGVSQNPRHKITKRGQNVTFRCDPISEHNRLYWYRQTLGQGPEFLTYFQNEAQLEKSRLLSDRFSAERPKGSFSTLEIQRTEQGDSAMYLCASSLGPEEKLFFGSGTQLSVL.

The rearrangement uses TRBV2 and TRBJ2-1, with a tentative D call TRBD1 (7 bases). This CDR3 is 12 amino acids long. Germline V gene lookup returns CDR1 SNHLY and CDR2 FYNNEI. Trimming stripped 4 bases from V and 13 bases from J, with 14 bases between. The CDR3 sequence: CASSGGGGKQFF. CDR3 nucleotides: TGTGCCAGCAGTGGTGGAGGGGGCAAACAGTTCTTC.

The chain employs TRBV19 and TRBJ2-7; D is perhaps TRBD1 or TRBD2 (5 bases each). The length of the CDR3 is 13 residues. The V gene's germline CDR1 is LNHDA and CDR2 SQIVND (reference sequence). Trimming shortened V by 6 bases and J by 7 bases, and 16 bases separated the two germline ends. The CDR3 sequence is CASRSGPLLEQYF. CDR3 coding DNA: TGTGCCAGTAGGTCGGGACCGCTTCTAGAGCAGTACTTC.

The rearrangement uses TRBV28 and TRBJ2-4; D ambiguous. V lost 6 bases, J lost 3 bases, and 15 bases lay in between. This CDR3 has 15 amino acids. The germline V gene has CDR1 MDHEN and CDR2 SYDVKM. The CDR3 loop is CASRASALGKNIQYF. As DNA, the CDR3 is TGTGCCAGCAGGGCCTCTGCGCTGGGCAAAAACATTCAGTACTTC.

This clone has just one count. The J gene is TRBJ1-2, the V gene TRBV20-1; no reliable D call. V lost 8 bases, J lost 7 bases, and 14 bases lay in between. The CDR3 spans 11 residues. The germline gives CDR1 DFQATT, CDR2 SNEGSKA (reference sequence). The CDR3 protein is CSTPLAGGYTF. DNA for the CDR3: TGCAGTACTCCCCTAGCAGGTGGCTACACCTTC.

The chain employs TRBV6-5 and TRBJ1-4, with 7 bases fitting TRBD1. With 2 bases clipped from V and 5 bases from J, the junction kept 2 bases outside the gene matches. Looked up from germline, CDR1 is MNHEY and CDR2 is SVGAGI. This CDR3 has 14 amino acids. CDR3 bases: TGTGCCAGCAGTTACGACAGGGTAAATGAAAAACTGTTTTTT. Its translation: CASSYDRVNEKLFF.

The chain has TRBV5-1 and TRBJ1-1, with D possibly being TRBD1 (6 bases). CDR1 and CDR2 (germline): SGHRS, YFSETQ. CDR3 length: 13 amino acids. The ends were cut back, 7 bases at V and 5 bases at J, with 15 bases in the middle. CDR3 sequence (DNA): TGCGCCAGCGGACAGATCCGAGGGACTGAAGCTTTCTTT. This codes for CASGQIRGTEAFF.

This clone occurred once. The V gene is TRBV4-2, the J gene TRBJ2-3; 10 nucleotides match TRBD2. The germline CDR1 and CDR2 sequences are LGHNA and YNFKEQ. The CDR3 covers 18 residues. V dropped 4 bases and J dropped 5; count of bases not matched to a gene: 15. CDR3 nucleotide sequence: TGTGCCAGCAGCCGAGTAGCGGGAGGAGGGGAAGGGGGAGATACGCAGTATTTT. Protein product: CASSRVAGGGEGGDTQYF.

The CDR3 DNA is TGTGCCAGCAGCTTAGTCGGTAGGACCGGGGAGCTGTTTTTT. This sequence encodes CASSLVGRTGELFF. The genes are TRBV13 and TRBJ2-2, with unresolved D. CDR1 and CDR2 from the germline V gene are PRHDT and FYEKMQ (reference sequence). The CDR3 loop spans 14 amino acids. Trimming left V 1 base short and J 5 bases short, with 8 bases between. Supplemented by reference TRBV13 and TRBJ2-2, the full variable domain reads AAGVIQSPRHLIKEKRETATLKCYPIPRHDTVYWYQQGPGQDPQFLISFYEKMQSDKGSIPDRFSAQQFSDYHSELNMSSLELGDSALYFCASSLVGRTGELFFGEGSRLTVL.

This clone was observed a single time. The chain couples TRBV18 to TRBJ1-6, with D hard to call. The CDR3 has 16 residues. Trimming pared 2 bases from V and 2 bases from J, leaving 10 bases between. CDR1 is KGHSH and CDR2 is LQKENI in the germline V gene. The CDR3 DNA reads TGTGCCAGCTCACCAAGGTTGCAAGCCTATAATTCACCCCTCCACTTT. It yields the protein CASSPRLQAYNSPLHF.

The V and J genes are TRBV5-1 and TRBJ2-2; 10 bases align to TRBD1. This CDR3 spans 15 amino acids. The junction had 1 base not matched to a gene; V was cut back by 0 bases and J by 5 bases. Per the germline V gene, CDR1 is SGHRS and CDR2 is YFSETQ. CDR3 DNA: TGCGCCAGCAGCTTGGGGACAGGGGGAACCGGGGAGCTGTTTTTT. Translating gives CASSLGTGGTGELFF.

The V and J genes are TRBV27 and TRBJ2-1; 8 nucleotides match TRBD2. Germline CDR1 and CDR2: MNHEY and SMNVEV (reference sequence). The V segment lost 3 bases and the J segment 8 bases; nucleotides outside the gene matches: 15. This CDR3 contains 17 residues. The CDR3 loop is CASSFDRLAKRGYEQFF. In DNA form, the CDR3 reads TGTGCCAGCAGTTTCGACCGACTAGCGAAAAGGGGGTATGAGCAGTTCTTC.